This section outlines one T cell receptor (beta chain) sequence together with its context. Multiplex touch-down PCR with TRB-A/B primers amplified rearranged V-D-J TRB sequences. One entry per CDR3 protein, called by TCRdb with MiXCR from the multiplex PCR reads. The top ten clones hold 65% to 70% of a sample with about 3,000 distinct CDR3 sequences, roughly a third of them seen once. Amplification of TCR beta used genomic DNA extracted from peripheral blood. The source of the sample is a study of T cell repertoires in aging, cancer and after chemotherapy. The length of the CDR3 is 14 residues. V was clipped by 6 bases and J by 7 bases, with 13 bases between them. The germline V gene encodes CDR1 MNHEY and CDR2 SVGAGI.

This receptor was identified in a human donor with a solid tumor. Sequencing input: blood. The chain employs TRBV6-5 and TRBJ1-6; maybe TRBD1 (6 bases). The CDR3 bases are TGTGCCAGCAGATACGGGACATCAAATTCACCCCTCCACTTT. Its protein is CASRYGTSNSPLHF.